In its sample, the clone carrying this T cell receptor (beta chain) was seen a few times. Antigen: not known. This sample is drawn from a study of T-cell memory formation after mild COVID-19. Study in general: TCR clustering was largely donor specific.

There are 16 residues in the CDR3. The germline CDR1 and CDR2 sequences are SGHKS and YYEKEE (reference sequence). V was cut by 2 bases and J by 6 bases, with 17 bases left in between. TCRdb recomputed calls from the 5' RACE reads with MiXCR, one row per CDR3 protein. The repertoire holds under 550,000 distinct CDR3 sequences, with roughly 20% as singletons. General study results and limits: CD4+ contracting clones lay mainly in CM and EM, CD8+ ones in EMRA.

The material sequenced was PBMCs or a T cell subset sorted from them (not recorded which). The TCR comes from an adult woman who had mild COVID-19 (a few samples of this study predate the infection). Cell type and time point are not known. The rearrangement links TRBV5-5 to TRBJ2-2; tentative D call: TRBD2 (6 bases). The chain's CDR3 is CASSLGRDFQSGELFF. DNA of the CDR3: TGTGCCAGCAGCTTAGGCCGGGACTTCCAGTCCGGGGAGCTGTTTTTT. The full variable domain, rest sourced from reference TRBV5-5 and TRBJ2-2, is DAGVTQSPTHLIKTRGQQVTLRCSPISGHKSVSWYQQVLGQGPQFIFQYYEKEERGRGNFPDRFSARQFPNYSSELNVNALLLGDSALYLCASSLGRDFQSGELFFGEGSRLTVL.